The 21 T cell receptor beta chains below all came from one sample that was sequenced in a study of blood T cell repertoires in COVID-19. The method was immunoSEQ multiplex PCR; TCRdb's version includes in-frame clones alone and lacks a portion of them. The sample records about 270,000 clones, around 81% being singletons. The sample consisted of peripheral blood. These receptors originate from a woman aged 55-70 years with active or convalescent COVID-19.

This clone appeared a few times. This rearrangement joins TRBV28 to TRBJ1-4, with D unresolved. Trimming shortened V by 5 bases and J by 6 bases, and 16 bases separated the two germline ends. This CDR3 region has 15 residues. Germline V gene sequence: CDR1 MDHEN, CDR2 SYDVKM. CDR3 sequence (DNA): TGTGCCAGCAGTCCCCCTGCCCCACAACATGAAAAACTGTTTTTT. It translates to CASSPPAPQHEKLFF.

Only one count was recorded for this clone. J is TRBJ2-3 and V is TRBV7-9; 8 nucleotides line up with TRBD2. With 5 bases clipped from V and 1 base from J, the junction kept 11 bases outside the gene matches. The CDR3 has 17 residues. Germline V gene data show CDR1 as SEHNR and CDR2 as FQNEAQ (reference sequence). In nucleotides, the CDR3 is TGTGCCAGCAGCCAACTAGCGGCCCATGAGGGCACAGATACGCAGTATTTT. Protein product: CASSQLAAHEGTDTQYF.

The V gene is TRBV12-5, the J gene TRBJ2-2; tentatively, D is TRBD2 (6 bases). Deletions cut 10 bases from V and 2 bases from J, with 14 bases between. CDR3 length: 14 residues. Germline V gene data show CDR1 as LGHNT and CDR2 as FRNRAP. CDR3 sequence (DNA): TGTGCTACCCGGCGGAGGGAAAACACCGGGGAGCTGTTTTTT. Protein: CATRRRENTGELFF.

The chain has TRBV7-9 and TRBJ2-3; D gene ambiguous. This CDR3 has 14 amino acids. The germline V gene encodes CDR1 SEHNR and CDR2 FQNEAQ (reference sequence). V was shortened by 8 bases and J by 2 bases, with 14 bases between the two germline ends. CDR3 nucleotide sequence: TGTGCCAGCCTCCCCGGTTTTGACACAGATACGCAGTATTTT. Translation: CASLPGFDTDTQYF.

The chain uses TRBV7-9 and TRBJ1-6, with 7 nucleotides matching TRBD1. The CDR3 extends over 15 amino acids. V shed 3 bases and J 8 bases; nucleotides not matched to a gene: 7. CDR1 is SEHNR, CDR2 FQNEAQ, per germline (reference sequence). CDR3 coding DNA: TGTGCCAGCAGCTTTGGTCGGGACAGATATTCACCCCTCCACTTT. Translation gives CASSFGRDRYSPLHF.

V is TRBV25-1 and J is TRBJ2-7; TRBD2 aligns across 12 bases. The CDR3 extends over 16 amino acids. CDR1 and CDR2 from the germline V gene are MGHDK and SYGVNS. The V and J ends lost 4 bases and 2 bases, in that order; junction bases with no gene match: 6. The CDR3 coding sequence is TGTGCCAGCAGTGGCGAAGGGACTAGCGGGCCCTACGAGCAGTACTTC. Translating gives CASSGEGTSGPYEQYF.

CDR3: CASSLVLAGGNYGYTF. The CDR3 DNA is TGTGCCAGCAGTTTAGTGTTGGCCGGAGGTAACTATGGCTACACCTTC. The V call is TRBV27, the J call TRBJ1-2; D uncertain. CDR1 MNHEY and CDR2 SMNVEV come from the germline V gene (reference sequence). The CDR3 is made up of 16 amino acids. Trimming shortened V by 2 bases and J by 1 base, and 14 bases separated the two germline ends.

The rearrangement joins TRBV5-6 to TRBJ1-3; 9 bases align to TRBD1. CDR1 is SGHDT, CDR2 YYEEEE, per germline. The junction had 8 bases not matched to a gene; V was cut back by 0 bases and J by 7 bases. The CDR3 extends over 16 amino acids. CDR3 nucleotide sequence: TGTGCCAGCAGCTTGGCCGGGACAGGGTATAGGAACACCATATATTTT. It encodes CASSLAGTGYRNTIYF. Using reference TRBV5-6 and TRBJ1-3 for the parts outside the CDR3, the full variable domain is DAGVTQSPTHLIKTRGQQVTLRCSPKSGHDTVSWYQQALGQGPQFIFQYYEEEERQRGNFPDRFSGHQFPNYSSELNVNALLLGDSALYLCASSLAGTGYRNTIYFGEGSWLTVV.

The chain is built from TRBV11-2 and TRBJ1-5, with D perhaps matching TRBD1 (5 bases). Germline V gives CDR1 SGHAT, CDR2 FQNNGV. V lost 3 bases, J lost 8 bases, and 14 bases lay in between. The CDR3 sequence is 14 residues long. CDR3 loop: CASSFSPQGEPQHF. The CDR3 DNA reads as TGTGCCAGCAGCTTTTCCCCCCAGGGCGAGCCCCAGCATTTT.

This sequence joins TRBV9 and TRBJ1-1, with D possibly matching TRBD1 (5 bases). Germline-derived CDR1 and CDR2 are SGDLS and YYNGEE. The CDR3 runs 15 residues. Deletions cut 0 bases from V and 3 bases from J, with 12 bases between. The CDR3 DNA reads as TGTGCCAGCAGCGTAGCTGGGGCAGGAGACACTGAAGCTTTCTTT. It specifies CASSVAGAGDTEAFF.

The chain employs TRBV5-1 and TRBJ2-2, with 9 bases fitting TRBD1. The V and J ends lost 8 bases and 6 bases, in that order; junction bases with no gene match: 11. The V gene's germline CDR1 is SGHRS and CDR2 YFSETQ. The CDR3 is made up of 15 amino acids. CDR3 in amino acids: CASTAGTGSPGELFF. CDR3 in DNA: TGCGCCAGTACTGCCGGGACAGGGTCGCCCGGGGAGCTGTTTTTT.

V gene TRBV18 combines with J gene TRBJ1-1; 10 nucleotides match TRBD1. The CDR3 spans 17 residues. Per the germline V gene, CDR1 is KGHSH and CDR2 is LQKENI. With 0 bases clipped from V and 5 bases from J, the junction kept 9 bases outside the gene matches. The CDR3 reads CASSPPSGQGVRTEAFF. Written as DNA, the CDR3 is TGTGCCAGCTCACCACCATCTGGACAGGGGGTTAGGACTGAAGCTTTCTTT.

The chain combines TRBV5-6 with TRBJ1-1; D is uncertain. V lost 0 bases, J lost 1 base, and 13 bases lay in between. Germline values: CDR1 SGHDT, CDR2 YYEEEE. This CDR3 spans 16 amino acids. CDR3 in DNA: TGTGCCAGCAGCTTGGCCCGTGGAGGTCGGAACACTGAAGCTTTCTTT. It codes for CASSLARGGRNTEAFF.

The chain carries TRBV7-9 and TRBJ1-2, with no clear D. Trimming took 5 bases from V and 8 from J, leaving 18 bases between them. The length of the CDR3 is 14 residues. The V gene's germline CDR1 is SEHNR and CDR2 FQNEAQ (reference sequence). For the CDR3, the DNA is TGTGCCAGCAGCCAAGAAAGTGTTTACTTGGGCTACACCTTC. Translated, it gives CASSQESVYLGYTF.

This clone was seen a few times. The chain uses TRBV7-2 and TRBJ1-2, with D unresolved. V was trimmed by 4 bases and J by 4 bases, leaving 16 bases between them. CDR1 SGHTA and CDR2 FQGNSA come from the germline V gene. The CDR3 totals 15 residues. CDR3 loop: CASSSQRAPRYGYTF. The CDR3 DNA reads TGTGCCAGCAGCTCGCAGAGGGCCCCTCGCTATGGCTACACCTTC.

The chain employs TRBV28 and TRBJ1-6; D not resolved. Germline V gene data show CDR1 as MDHEN and CDR2 as SYDVKM. The germline V and J ends were trimmed by 5 bases and 13 bases, with 12 bases remaining between them. The CDR3 contains 12 residues. As DNA, the CDR3 is TGTGCCAGCAGTCCCCACGGGTTCCCCCTCCACTTT. Residues: CASSPHGFPLHF.

The genes are TRBV7-3 and TRBJ1-1, with 9 bases lining up with TRBD1. V shed 0 bases, J shed 5 bases, and the junction held 4 bases outside the gene matches. This CDR3 has 15 residues. Germline-derived CDR1 and CDR2 are SGHTA and FQGTGA. The CDR3 sequence: CASSLTGQGWTEAFF. CDR3 DNA: TGTGCCAGCAGCTTAACCGGACAGGGGTGGACTGAAGCTTTCTTT.

The rearrangement links TRBV7-9 to TRBJ2-2; 9 bases agree with TRBD1. This CDR3 has 15 amino acids. Germline V gene sequence: CDR1 SEHNR, CDR2 FQNEAQ (reference sequence). V trimming: 3 bases; J trimming: 6 bases; junction bases outside the gene matches: 5. The CDR3 nucleotides read TGTGCCAGCAGCTTTAACAGGGGGCTTGCCGGGGAGCTGTTTTTT. Its translation is CASSFNRGLAGELFF.

The chain links TRBV2 to TRBJ1-4, with 8 bases that match TRBD1. The ends lost 6 bases at V and 6 bases at J; junction bases unmatched: 6. This CDR3 spans 14 amino acids. Germline lookup yields CDR1 SNHLY and CDR2 FYNNEI. The CDR3 DNA is TGTGCCAGCAGGTCCGAGACAGGGGATGAAAAACTGTTTTTT. This gives the protein CASRSETGDEKLFF. The full variable domain, completed using reference TRBV2 and TRBJ1-4, is EPEVTQTPSHQVTQMGQEVILRCVPISNHLYFYWYRQILGQKVEFLVSFYNNEISEKSEIFDDQFSVERPDGSNFTLKIRSTKLEDSAMYFCASRSETGDEKLFFGSGTQLSVL.

The table lists this clone with a count of one. The chain employs TRBV30 and TRBJ1-5; 9 positions agree with TRBD1. With V trimmed by 2 bases and J by 5 bases, 7 bases remained unmatched. The CDR3 totals 15 residues. Per the germline V gene, CDR1 is GTSNPN and CDR2 is SVGIG (reference sequence). The CDR3 is CAWSRAGTGYQPQHF. CDR3 DNA: TGTGCCTGGAGTAGAGCCGGGACAGGGTATCAGCCCCAGCATTTT.

The J gene is TRBJ2-1, the V gene TRBV5-4; 9 nucleotides line up with TRBD1. The germline gives CDR1 SGHNT, CDR2 YYREEE (reference sequence). The CDR3 is made up of 17 amino acids. Germline trimming cut 2 bases from V and 5 bases from J; bases unmatched to any gene: 11. CDR3 amino acids: CASSFLFKTGGNNEQFF. CDR3 DNA: TGTGCCAGCAGCTTCCTATTCAAGACAGGGGGAAACAATGAGCAGTTCTTC.